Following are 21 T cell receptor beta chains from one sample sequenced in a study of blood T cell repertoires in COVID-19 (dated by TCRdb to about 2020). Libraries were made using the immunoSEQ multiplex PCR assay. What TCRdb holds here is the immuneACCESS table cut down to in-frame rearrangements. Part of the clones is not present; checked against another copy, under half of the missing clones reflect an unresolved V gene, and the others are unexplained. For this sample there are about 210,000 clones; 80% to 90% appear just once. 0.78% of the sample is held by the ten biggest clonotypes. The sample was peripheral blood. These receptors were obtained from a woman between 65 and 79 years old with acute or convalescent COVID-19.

CDR3 DNA sequence: TGCGCCAGCAGTGAGTCGTCGCAGAATGAAAAACTGTTTTTT. This gives the protein CASSESSQNEKLFF. The V and J genes are TRBV10-1 and TRBJ1-4, with D unresolved. This CDR3 is built from 14 residues. Germline CDR1 and CDR2: WNHNN and SYGVQD (reference sequence). V was shortened by 0 bases and J by 5 bases, with 7 bases between the two germline ends.

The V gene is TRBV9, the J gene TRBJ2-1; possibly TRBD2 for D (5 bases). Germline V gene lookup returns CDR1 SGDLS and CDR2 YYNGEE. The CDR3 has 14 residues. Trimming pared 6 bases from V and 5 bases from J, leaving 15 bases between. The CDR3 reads CASTPGGTNNEQFF. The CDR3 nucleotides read TGTGCCAGCACCCCCGGAGGTACCAACAATGAGCAGTTCTTC.

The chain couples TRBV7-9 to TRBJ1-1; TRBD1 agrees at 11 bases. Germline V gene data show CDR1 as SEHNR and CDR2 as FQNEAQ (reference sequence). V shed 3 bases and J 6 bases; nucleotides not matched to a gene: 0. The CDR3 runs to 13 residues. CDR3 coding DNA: TGTGCCAGCAGCTTGGGACAGGGGGCTGAAGCTTTCTTT. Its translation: CASSLGQGAEAFF.

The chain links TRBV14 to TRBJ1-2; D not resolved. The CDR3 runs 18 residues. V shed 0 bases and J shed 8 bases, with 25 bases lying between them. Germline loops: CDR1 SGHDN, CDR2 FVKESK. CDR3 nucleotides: TGTGCCAGCAGCCAAGAAGCTTCTGGTGGGGTTTCGGGATGGGGCTACACCTTC. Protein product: CASSQEASGGVSGWGYTF.

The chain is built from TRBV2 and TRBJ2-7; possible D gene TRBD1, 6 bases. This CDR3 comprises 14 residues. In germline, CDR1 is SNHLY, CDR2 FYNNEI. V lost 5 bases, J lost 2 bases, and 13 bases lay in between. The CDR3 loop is CASSLETGAYEQYF. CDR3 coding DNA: TGTGCCAGCAGTCTAGAGACAGGTGCCTACGAGCAGTACTTC.

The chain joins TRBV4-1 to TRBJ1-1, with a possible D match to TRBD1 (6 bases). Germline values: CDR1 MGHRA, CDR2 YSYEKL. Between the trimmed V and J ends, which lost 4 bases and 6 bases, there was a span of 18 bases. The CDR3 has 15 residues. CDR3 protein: CASSPRQELRAEAFF. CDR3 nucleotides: TGCGCCAGCAGCCCAAGACAGGAACTTAGGGCTGAAGCTTTCTTT.

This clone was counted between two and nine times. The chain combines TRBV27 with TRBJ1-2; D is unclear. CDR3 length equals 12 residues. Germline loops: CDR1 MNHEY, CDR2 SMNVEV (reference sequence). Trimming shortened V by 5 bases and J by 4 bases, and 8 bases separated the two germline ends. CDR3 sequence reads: CASSAYGYGYTF. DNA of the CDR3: TGTGCCAGCAGTGCATACGGCTATGGCTACACCTTC.

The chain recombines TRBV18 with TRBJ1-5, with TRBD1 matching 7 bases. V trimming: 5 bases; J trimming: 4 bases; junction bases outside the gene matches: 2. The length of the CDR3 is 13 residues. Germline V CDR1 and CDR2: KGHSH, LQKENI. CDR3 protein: CASSGQANQPQHF. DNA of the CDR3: TGTGCCAGCTCAGGACAGGCAAATCAGCCCCAGCATTTT.

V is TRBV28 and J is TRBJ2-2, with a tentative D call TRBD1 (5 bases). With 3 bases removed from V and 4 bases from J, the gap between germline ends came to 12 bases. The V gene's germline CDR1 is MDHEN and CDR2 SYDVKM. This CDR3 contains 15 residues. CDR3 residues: CASSLAARVTGELFF. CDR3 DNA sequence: TGTGCCAGCAGTTTGGCGGCCAGGGTCACCGGGGAGCTGTTTTTT.

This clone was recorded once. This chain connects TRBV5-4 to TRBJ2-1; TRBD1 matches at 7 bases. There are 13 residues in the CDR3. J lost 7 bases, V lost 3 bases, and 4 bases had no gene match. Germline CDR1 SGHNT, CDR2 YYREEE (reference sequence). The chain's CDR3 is CASSSDRINEQFF. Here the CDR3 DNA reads TGTGCCAGCAGCTCGGACAGGATAAATGAGCAGTTCTTC.

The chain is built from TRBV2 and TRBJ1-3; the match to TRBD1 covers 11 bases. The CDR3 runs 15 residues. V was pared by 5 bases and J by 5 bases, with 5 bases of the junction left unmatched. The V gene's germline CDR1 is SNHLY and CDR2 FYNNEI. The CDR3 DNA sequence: TGTGCCAGCAGTCTCGGACAGGGGGCACGAAACACCATATATTTT. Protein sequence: CASSLGQGARNTIYF.

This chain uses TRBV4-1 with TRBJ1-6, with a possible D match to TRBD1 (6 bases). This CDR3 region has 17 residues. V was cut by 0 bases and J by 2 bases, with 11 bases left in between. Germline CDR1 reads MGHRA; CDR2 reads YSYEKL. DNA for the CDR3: TGCGCCAGCAGCCAAGAGAAGGACAGTACCTATAATTCACCCCTCCACTTT. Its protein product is CASSQEKDSTYNSPLHF.

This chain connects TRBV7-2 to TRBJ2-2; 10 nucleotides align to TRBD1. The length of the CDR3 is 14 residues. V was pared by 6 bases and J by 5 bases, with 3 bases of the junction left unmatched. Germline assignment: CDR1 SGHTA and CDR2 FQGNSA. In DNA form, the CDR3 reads TGTGCCAGCAGAAGGACAGGGGGAACCGGGGAGCTGTTTTTT. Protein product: CASRRTGGTGELFF.

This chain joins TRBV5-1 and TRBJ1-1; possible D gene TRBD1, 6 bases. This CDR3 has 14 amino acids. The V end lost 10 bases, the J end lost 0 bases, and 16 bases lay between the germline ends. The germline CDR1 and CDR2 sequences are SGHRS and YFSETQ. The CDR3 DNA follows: TGCGCCCGCGGGGGAGGGGGAATGAACACTGAAGCTTTCTTT. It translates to CARGGGGMNTEAFF. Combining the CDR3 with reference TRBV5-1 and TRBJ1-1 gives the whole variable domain KAGVTQTPRYLIKTRGQQVTLSCSPISGHRSVSWYQQTPGQGLQFLFEYFSETQRNKGNFPGRFSGRQFSNSRSEMNVSTLELGDSALYLCARGGGGMNTEAFFGQGTRLTVV.

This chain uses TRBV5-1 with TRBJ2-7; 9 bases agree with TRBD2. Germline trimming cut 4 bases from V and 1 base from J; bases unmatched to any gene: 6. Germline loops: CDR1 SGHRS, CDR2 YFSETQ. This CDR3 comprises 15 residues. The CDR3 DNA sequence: TGCGCCAGCAGCCCGACTAGCGGCCCATCCTACGAGCAGTACTTC. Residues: CASSPTSGPSYEQYF.

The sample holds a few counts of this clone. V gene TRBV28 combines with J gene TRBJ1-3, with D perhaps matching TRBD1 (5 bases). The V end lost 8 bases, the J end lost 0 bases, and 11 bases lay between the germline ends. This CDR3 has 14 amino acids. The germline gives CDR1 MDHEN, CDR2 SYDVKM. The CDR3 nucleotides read TGTGCCAGCGAAACAGGATTCTCTGGAAACACCATATATTTT. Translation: CASETGFSGNTIYF.

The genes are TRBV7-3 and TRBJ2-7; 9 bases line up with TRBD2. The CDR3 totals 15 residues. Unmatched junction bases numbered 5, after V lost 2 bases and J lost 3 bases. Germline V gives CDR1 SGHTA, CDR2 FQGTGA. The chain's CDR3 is CASSLLAGLIYEQYF. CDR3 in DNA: TGTGCCAGCAGCTTACTAGCGGGACTCATCTACGAGCAGTACTTC.

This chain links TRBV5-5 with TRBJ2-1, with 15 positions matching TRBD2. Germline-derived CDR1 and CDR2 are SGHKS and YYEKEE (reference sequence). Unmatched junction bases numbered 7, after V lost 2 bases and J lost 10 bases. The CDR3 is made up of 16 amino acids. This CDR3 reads CASSFGLAGGIAEQFF. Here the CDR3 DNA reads TGTGCCAGCAGCTTTGGACTAGCGGGAGGGATAGCCGAGCAGTTCTTC.

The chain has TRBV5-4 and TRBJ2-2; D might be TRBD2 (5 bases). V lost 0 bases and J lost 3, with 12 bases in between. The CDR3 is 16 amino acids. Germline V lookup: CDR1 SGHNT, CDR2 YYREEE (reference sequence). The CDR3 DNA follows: TGTGCCAGCAGCTTGGCCGGCCGGGGAGACACCGGGGAGCTGTTTTTT. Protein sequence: CASSLAGRGDTGELFF.

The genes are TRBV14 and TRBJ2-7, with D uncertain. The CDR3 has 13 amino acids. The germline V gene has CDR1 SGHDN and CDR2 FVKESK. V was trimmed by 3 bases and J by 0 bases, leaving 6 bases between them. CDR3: CASSHAGSYEQYF. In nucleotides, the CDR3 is TGTGCCAGCAGCCACGCAGGCTCCTACGAGCAGTACTTC.

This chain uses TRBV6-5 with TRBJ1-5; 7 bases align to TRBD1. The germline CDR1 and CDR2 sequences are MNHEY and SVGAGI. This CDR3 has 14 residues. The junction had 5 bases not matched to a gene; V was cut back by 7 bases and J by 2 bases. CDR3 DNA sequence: TGTGCCAGCAACCCCACAGGGGGCAATCAGCCCCAGCATTTT. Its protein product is CASNPTGGNQPQHF.